The 26 T cell receptor beta chains given below trace back to one sample, sequenced in a study of T cell repertoires in cytomegalovirus infection. Their target antigens are unknown. TCRdb reanalysed the reads using MiXCR and keeps one entry per CDR3 protein. The sample carries around 69,000 distinct CDR3 sequences, 20% recorded once. The starting material was CD8+ T cells from cultured PBMCs, obtained from culture after CMV antigen stimulation. Receptor source: a human donor in good health (CMV status not recorded). Some clones in this sample may be carry-over from other donors' samples.

This clonotype occurred a few times. The chain recombines TRBV12-3 or TRBV12-4 with TRBJ2-2; 8 positions agree with TRBD2. The V gene end was trimmed by 7 bases and the J gene end by 3 bases; junction bases not matched to a gene: 7. The CDR3 spans 15 residues. The CDR3 spells CASTLGRGYTGELFF. CDR3 in DNA: TGTGCCAGCACCCTCGGGAGGGGGTACACCGGGGAGCTGTTTTTT.

This chain joins TRBV29-1 and TRBJ2-3; 7 nucleotides agree with TRBD1. Per germline, CDR1 SQVTM and CDR2 ANQGSEA. V was clipped by 1 base and J by 5 bases; unmatched bases: 12. There are 16 residues in the CDR3. This CDR3 reads CSVEGLSAGTEDTQYF. The DNA for the CDR3 is TGCAGCGTTGAAGGCCTCAGTGCCGGGACAGAAGATACGCAGTATTTT.

The chain couples TRBV7-2 to TRBJ1-3, with D unclear. Trimming shortened V by 5 bases and J by 0 bases, and 5 bases separated the two germline ends. This CDR3 spans 13 amino acids. CDR1 and CDR2 (germline): SGHTA, FQGNSA. The CDR3 DNA is TGTGCCAGCAGCCCCTACTCTGGAAACACCATATATTTT. It codes for CASSPYSGNTIYF.

In this sample, this clonotype turned up many times. The rearrangement links TRBV27 to TRBJ2-3; 7 bases are shared with TRBD2. The V gene end was trimmed by 1 base and the J gene end by 3 bases; junction bases not matched to a gene: 4. The germline V gene encodes CDR1 MNHEY and CDR2 SMNVEV (reference sequence). The CDR3 is 15 residues long. CDR3 loop: CASSLYGRGTDTQYF. CDR3 in DNA: TGTGCCAGCAGTTTATATGGGCGGGGGACAGATACGCAGTATTTT.

The V call is TRBV30, the J call TRBJ2-1, with 8 bases that match TRBD1. After removal of 5 bases from V and 3 bases from J, the junction contained 12 bases not matched to a gene. The CDR3 consists of 16 residues. Germline values: CDR1 GTSNPN, CDR2 SVGIG (reference sequence). CDR3 DNA sequence: TGTGCCTGGGCTCCCCCCGAACAGGGGGACTACAATGAGCAGTTCTTC. This sequence encodes CAWAPPEQGDYNEQFF.

The sample holds a few counts of this clonotype. This chain uses TRBV7-9 with TRBJ1-3; D is perhaps TRBD1 (6 bases). Germline CDR1 reads SEHNR; CDR2 reads FQNEAQ (reference sequence). With 4 bases removed from V and 1 base from J, the gap between germline ends came to 8 bases. This CDR3 has 14 amino acids. The CDR3 DNA reads as TGTGCCAGCAGCTCCACAGGGTCTGGAAACACCATATATTTT. Translation gives CASSSTGSGNTIYF.

In this sample, this clonotype turned up a few times. This chain joins TRBV24-1 and TRBJ2-2; 7 bases are shared with TRBD1. The CDR3 totals 15 residues. The germline V gene has CDR1 KGHDR and CDR2 SFDVKD. The V segment lost 7 bases and the J segment 3 bases; nucleotides outside the gene matches: 7. The CDR3 region is CATSDRDRHTGELFF. CDR3 DNA sequence: TGTGCCACCAGCGACCGGGACAGACACACCGGGGAGCTGTTTTTT.

In its sample, this clonotype was seen a few times. The genes are TRBV6-6 and TRBJ2-2; the D gene is possibly TRBD2 (6 bases). There are 17 residues in the CDR3. Germline lookup yields CDR1 MNHNY and CDR2 SVGAGI (reference sequence). Trimming took 2 bases from V and 0 from J, leaving 13 bases between them. The CDR3 DNA reads as TGTGCCAGCAGTTACCCTCGGGAGTCCGCGAACACCGGGGAGCTGTTTTTT. Amino acid sequence: CASSYPRESANTGELFF.

In nucleotides, the CDR3 is TGTGCCAGCAGTTTACGATCGACAGGGGGCGTTCATGAAGCTTTCTTT. Its protein product is CASSLRSTGGVHEAFF. This rearrangement joins TRBV27 to TRBJ1-1, with 10 bases identical to TRBD1. V was pared by 2 bases and J by 7 bases, with 10 bases of the junction left unmatched. In germline, CDR1 is MNHEY, CDR2 SMNVEV (reference sequence). CDR3 length equals 16 residues.

This clonotype was found a few times. The CDR3 reads CASSLGNEQFF. DNA for the CDR3: TGTGCCAGCAGTTTAGGTAATGAGCAGTTCTTC. The chain carries TRBV27 and TRBJ2-1; no firm D call. CDR1 and CDR2 from the germline V gene are MNHEY and SMNVEV (reference sequence). Trimming removed 2 bases from V and 7 bases from J, with 3 bases in between. This CDR3 is 11 amino acids long.

This chain links TRBV7-9 with TRBJ1-5; 8 bases line up with TRBD1. The CDR3 sequence is 18 residues long. The junction had 8 bases not matched to a gene; V was cut back by 1 base and J by 0 bases. Germline V gene sequence: CDR1 SEHNR, CDR2 FQNEAQ (reference sequence). In nucleotides, the CDR3 is TGTGCCAGCAGCTTAGGAGGACAGGGATCATATAGCAATCAGCCCCAGCATTTT. This sequence encodes CASSLGGQGSYSNQPQHF.

The rearrangement uses TRBV4-3 and TRBJ2-5; perhaps TRBD2 as D (6 bases). CDR3 length: 15 amino acids. The V gene's germline CDR1 is LGHNA and CDR2 YSLEER. V lost 0 bases to trimming and J lost 2 bases, with 10 bases between them. CDR3: CASSQDPGTQETQYF. For the CDR3, the DNA is TGCGCCAGCAGCCAAGACCCCGGGACTCAAGAGACCCAGTACTTC.

The chain uses TRBV27 and TRBJ2-5, with D possibly matching TRBD2 (5 bases). The V end was cut by 1 base, the J end by 2 bases, with 11 bases between. Germline V CDR1 and CDR2: MNHEY, SMNVEV (reference sequence). This CDR3 comprises 15 residues. The CDR3 spells CASSLWPSGQETQYF. For the CDR3, the DNA is TGTGCCAGCAGTTTATGGCCGAGCGGACAAGAGACCCAGTACTTC.

The chain uses TRBV6-5 and TRBJ1-4; D is ambiguous. CDR1 and CDR2 (germline): MNHEY, SVGAGI. The V end was cut by 6 bases, the J end by 0 bases, with 11 bases between. The CDR3 is 15 amino acids. The CDR3 spells CASSPRAATNEKLFF. The CDR3 bases are TGTGCCAGCAGCCCTAGAGCGGCAACTAATGAAAAACTGTTTTTT.

In its sample, this clonotype was seen a few times. This chain connects TRBV6-5 to TRBJ1-5; 8 nucleotides align to TRBD1. The CDR3 covers 17 residues. Per the germline V gene, CDR1 is MNHEY and CDR2 is SVGAGI. The ends lost 5 bases at V and 0 bases at J; junction bases unmatched: 9. The CDR3 DNA sequence: TGTGCCAGCAGTCCGGGACAGGAGCGATATAGCAATCAGCCCCAGCATTTT. Translating it yields CASSPGQERYSNQPQHF.

Comments on this clonotype: A clone one base away is much larger, so this may be a read error. This chain connects TRBV4-2 to TRBJ1-5, with TRBD1 as a possible D gene (6 bases). CDR3 length: 14 residues. Germline V CDR1 and CDR2: LGHNA, YNFKEQ. Trimming took off 3 bases at V and 2 bases at J, with 8 bases between the two ends. CDR3 sequence reads: CASSHRQGNQPQHF. CDR3 DNA sequence: TGTGCCAGCAGCCACCGACAGGGCAATCAGCCCCAGCATTTT.

The rearrangement joins TRBV7-2 to TRBJ1-1, with unresolved D. The germline V gene has CDR1 SGHTA and CDR2 FQGNSA. V was clipped by 2 bases and J by 5 bases, with 6 bases between them. The CDR3 sequence is 12 residues long. The CDR3 spells CASSLMATEAFF. The CDR3 DNA follows: TGTGCCAGCAGCTTAATGGCAACTGAAGCTTTCTTT.

The chain employs TRBV7-2 and TRBJ2-5, with TRBD1 as a possible D gene (5 bases). Deletions cut 3 bases from V and 2 bases from J, with 10 bases between. Germline-derived CDR1 and CDR2 are SGHTA and FQGNSA. The CDR3 has 14 amino acids. CDR3 in DNA: TGTGCCAGCAGCTTGCAGGGATATCAAGAGACCCAGTACTTC. Residues: CASSLQGYQETQYF. Full variable domain (rest looked up from reference TRBV7-2 and TRBJ2-5): GAGVSQSPSNKVTEKGKDVELRCDPISGHTALYWYRQSLGQGLEFLIYFQGNSAPDKSGLPSDRFSAERTGGSVSTLTIQRTQQEDSAVYLCASSLQGYQETQYFGPGTRLLVL.

CDR3 protein: CASSATGTAVATNEKLFF. The CDR3, as DNA: TGTGCCAGCAGCGCTACCGGGACTGCCGTTGCAACTAATGAAAAACTGTTTTTT. The V call is TRBV9, the J call TRBJ1-4; D possibly corresponds to TRBD1 (5 bases). Trimming removed 3 bases at V and 0 bases at J, with 18 bases between. CDR1 is SGDLS and CDR2 is YYNGEE in the germline V gene. The CDR3 loop spans 18 amino acids.

There are a few counts of this clonotype. The J gene is TRBJ1-6, the V gene TRBV9; perhaps TRBD1 as D (5 bases). Germline CDR1 SGDLS, CDR2 YYNGEE. Trimming took off 4 bases at V and 10 bases at J, with 15 bases between the two ends. The CDR3 is 14 residues long. The CDR3 region has the DNA TGTGCCAGCAGCCCCTGGGGGGAGGGCTCACCCCTCCACTTT. The encoded protein is CASSPWGEGSPLHF.

This sequence joins TRBV28 and TRBJ1-1; tentative D call: TRBD1 (5 bases). The germline V gene has CDR1 MDHEN and CDR2 SYDVKM. With 7 bases removed from V and 1 base from J, the gap between germline ends came to 10 bases. The CDR3 has 13 amino acids. The CDR3 reads CASTLGQNTEAFF. The CDR3 DNA reads as TGTGCCAGCACCCTGGGGCAGAACACTGAAGCTTTCTTT. The whole variable domain, filled in from reference TRBV28 and TRBJ1-1, reads DVKVTQSSRYLVKRTGEKVFLECVQDMDHENMFWYRQDPGLGLRLIYFSYDVKMKEKGDIPEGYSVSREKKERFSLILESASTNQTSMYLCASTLGQNTEAFFGQGTRLTVV.

This clonotype turned up a few times. The chain carries TRBV29-1 and TRBJ1-2, with D perhaps matching TRBD1 (6 bases). The germline V gene encodes CDR1 SQVTM and CDR2 ANQGSEA. The V and J ends lost 0 bases and 6 bases respectively, with 11 bases between them. This CDR3 has 13 amino acids. The CDR3 region has the DNA TGCAGCGTTGAAGAGCCGGGGGCAAATGGCTACACCTTC. Residues: CSVEEPGANGYTF.

The chain uses TRBV6-8 and TRBJ2-1; 8 bases map to TRBD2. CDR1 is MNHGY, CDR2 SAAAGT, per germline. This CDR3 is 14 amino acids long. J lost 5 bases, V lost 6 bases, and 6 bases had no gene match. The CDR3 protein is CASSRPLADNEQFF. The CDR3 DNA sequence: TGTGCCAGCAGCAGACCACTAGCGGACAATGAGCAGTTCTTC.

This clonotype turned up a few times. The gene calls are TRBV6-2 or TRBV6-3 and TRBJ2-3; TRBD1 matches at 9 bases. The CDR3 contains 19 residues. Losses at the gene ends were 4 bases for V and 1 base for J; bases not matched to a gene: 15. Germline loops: CDR1 MNHEY, CDR2 SVGEGT. The CDR3 protein is CASSFRGQGHRRGTDTQYF. The CDR3 DNA sequence: TGTGCCAGCAGTTTCAGAGGACAGGGGCATCGACGTGGCACAGATACGCAGTATTTT.

The V and J genes are TRBV7-6 and TRBJ1-1; the D gene is possibly TRBD1 (6 bases). This CDR3 has 16 amino acids. CDR1 SGHVS and CDR2 FNYEAQ come from the germline V gene. V was clipped by 3 bases and J by 3 bases, with 17 bases between them. This CDR3 reads CASSLGGGAMDTEAFF. CDR3 in DNA: TGTGCCAGCAGCTTGGGGGGCGGGGCGATGGACACTGAAGCTTTCTTT.

This clonotype occurred a few times. V and J are TRBV4-1 and TRBJ1-1, with D tentatively TRBD1 (6 bases). This CDR3 contains 15 residues. Trimming removed 5 bases from V and 4 bases from J, with 17 bases in between. Germline CDR1 and CDR2: MGHRA and YSYEKL. The CDR3 loop reads CASSRGAESITEAFF. In DNA, the CDR3 is TGCGCCAGCAGCAGGGGGGCAGAATCGATCACTGAAGCTTTCTTT.